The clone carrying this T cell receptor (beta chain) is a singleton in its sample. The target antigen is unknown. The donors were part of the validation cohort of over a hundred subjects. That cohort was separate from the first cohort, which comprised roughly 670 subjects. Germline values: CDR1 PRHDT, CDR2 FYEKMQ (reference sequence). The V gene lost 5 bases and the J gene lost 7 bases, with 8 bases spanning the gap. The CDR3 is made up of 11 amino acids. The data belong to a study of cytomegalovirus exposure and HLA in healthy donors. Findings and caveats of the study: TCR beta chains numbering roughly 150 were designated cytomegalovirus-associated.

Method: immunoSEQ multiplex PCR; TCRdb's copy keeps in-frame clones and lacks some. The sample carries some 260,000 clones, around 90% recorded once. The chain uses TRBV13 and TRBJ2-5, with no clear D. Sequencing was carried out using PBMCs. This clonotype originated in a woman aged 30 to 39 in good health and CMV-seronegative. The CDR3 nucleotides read TGTGCCAGCAGCGGCCTAGGGACCCAGTACTTC. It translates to CASSGLGTQYF.